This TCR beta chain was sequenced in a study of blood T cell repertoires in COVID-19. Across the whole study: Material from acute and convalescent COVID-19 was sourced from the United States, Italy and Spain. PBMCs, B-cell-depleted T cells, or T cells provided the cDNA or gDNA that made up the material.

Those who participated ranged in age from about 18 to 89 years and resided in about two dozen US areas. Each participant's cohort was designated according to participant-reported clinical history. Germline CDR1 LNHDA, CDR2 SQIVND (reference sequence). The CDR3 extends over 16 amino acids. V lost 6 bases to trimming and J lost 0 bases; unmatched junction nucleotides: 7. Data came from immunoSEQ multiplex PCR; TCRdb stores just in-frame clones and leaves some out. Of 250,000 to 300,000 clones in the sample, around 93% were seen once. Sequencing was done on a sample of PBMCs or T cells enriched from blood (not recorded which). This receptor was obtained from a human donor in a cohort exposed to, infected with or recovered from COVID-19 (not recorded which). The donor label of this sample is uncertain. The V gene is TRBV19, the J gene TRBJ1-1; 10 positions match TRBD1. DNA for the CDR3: TGTGCCAGTAGAGGGGACAGGGGTGGTATGAACACTGAAGCTTTCTTT. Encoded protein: CASRGDRGGMNTEAFF.